The rows below give T cell receptor beta chains drawn from one sample of a study of metastatic and nonmetastatic thyroid tumors. TCRdb redid the clone calls on the PCR reads using MiXCR. Found here are tens of thousands of clones, around 12% of them singletons; the top ten hold approximately 8.8%. The sample taken for sequencing was tumor tissue. The receptors originated from a female donor with papillary thyroid cancer or a benign thyroid nodule (not recorded which). Some clones in this sample may be carry-over from other donors' samples. CDR3s include the opening cysteine and the closing phenylalanine or tryptophan. D genes are given only for firm matches. The size field is filled for only some rows; it gives once, few, many or a size class.

D gene | J gene | clone size | V gene | CDR3 DNA | CDR3 protein
. | TRBJ2-1 | few | TRBV11-2 | TGTGCCAGCAGCTTACCCTCTGGGGGGAGCTCCTACAATGAGCAGTTCTTC | CASSLPSGGSSYNEQFF
TRBD1 | TRBJ2-6 | . | TRBV18 | TGTGCCAGCTCCTTGGGACAGTGGGCATCCGGGGCCAACGTCCTGACTTTC | CASSLGQWASGANVLTF
TRBD1 | TRBJ1-2 | few | TRBV20-1 | TGCAGTGCTAGAGCGGACAGGGGGAAGGAGGATGGCTACACCTTC | CSARADRGKEDGYTF
. | TRBJ1-5 | many | TRBV27 | TGTGCCAGCAGTTTAGTAAGCTATCAGCCCCAGCATTTT | CASSLVSYQPQHF
TRBD2 | TRBJ2-2 | many | TRBV5-1 | TGCGCCAGCAGCCGGACTAGCGGGAGTAAGGCCGGGGAGCTGTTTTTT | CASSRTSGSKAGELFF
. | TRBJ2-3 | many | TRBV5-8 | TGTGCCAGCAGCCCCCAGACAGACACAGATACGCAGTATTTT | CASSPQTDTDTQYF
. | TRBJ2-1 | . | TRBV2 | TGTGCCAGCAGTGAGGCGGAACCGAGCTCCTACAATGAGCAGTTCTTC | CASSEAEPSSYNEQFF
. | TRBJ2-7 | many | TRBV20-1 | TGCAGTGCTAGAACCTCATCCTACGAGCAGTACTTC | CSARTSSYEQYF
. | TRBJ2-1 | many | TRBV12-3/TRBV12-4 | TGTGCCAGCAGTTCAGAGTATGAGCAGTTCTTC | CASSSEYEQFF
. | TRBJ1-6 | many | TRBV5-1 | TGCGCCAGCAGCCCGACCAATCGCCGGGAAAATTCACCCCTCCACTTT | CASSPTNRRENSPLHF
TRBD2 | TRBJ2-1 | many | TRBV6-5 | TGTGCCAGCAGGGGACTAGCGGGTCAGAGCTCCTACAATGAGCAGTTCTTC | CASRGLAGQSSYNEQFF
TRBD1 | TRBJ1-1 | many | TRBV5-1 | TGCGCCAGCAGCCCCCCAGGGGGCCTGATGAACACTGAAGCTTTCTTT | CASSPPGGLMNTEAFF
TRBD1 | TRBJ2-7 | many | TRBV24-1 | TGTGCCACCAGTGATGGGACAGGGGAGGAGCAGTACTTC | CATSDGTGEEQYF
. | TRBJ1-1 | many | TRBV11-3 | TGTGCCAGCAGCTCGGACGGCTTGAGCACTGAAGCTTTCTTT | CASSSDGLSTEAFF
TRBD2 | TRBJ2-1 | many | TRBV6-2/TRBV6-3 | TGTGCCAGCAGTTACGCAGTGACTAGCGGGAATAATGAGCAGTTCTTC | CASSYAVTSGNNEQFF
TRBD1 | TRBJ2-7 | many | TRBV3-1 | TGTGCCAGCAGCCCAGGGACAGGATACTCCTACGAGCAGTACTTC | CASSPGTGYSYEQYF
. | TRBJ1-1 | many | TRBV28 | TGTGCCAGCAGTTTATCGGTATCCCCGAACACTGAAGCTTTCTTT | CASSLSVSPNTEAFF
TRBD1 | TRBJ2-2 | many | TRBV14 | TGTGCCAGCAGCCAGGGGACAGCGAACACCGGGGAGCTGTTTTTT | CASSQGTANTGELFF
. | TRBJ1-3 | medium-sized | TRBV7-8 | TGTGCCAGCAGCTTCCGTCCTGGCTCTGGAAACACCATATATTTT | CASSFRPGSGNTIYF
. | TRBJ2-3 | . | TRBV11-1 | TGTGCCAGCAGCTTAGTGCAGCTACTACTCTCAGATACGCAGTATTTT | CASSLVQLLLSDTQYF
TRBD2 | TRBJ2-3 | many | TRBV6-6 | TGTGCCAGCAGTTACGTCAGGACTAGTAGCACAGATACGCAGTATTTT | CASSYVRTSSTDTQYF
. | TRBJ2-3 | few | TRBV28 | TGTGCCAGCAGTACCTTAAGCAGGCGTTACACAGATACGCAGTATTTT | CASSTLSRRYTDTQYF
. | TRBJ2-3 | many | TRBV29-1 | TGCAGCGTTGAAGATCCCAGAAAGGTGGGGTATTTT | CSVEDPRKVGYF
. | TRBJ2-1 | many | TRBV9 | TGTGCCAGCAGCGTATCTTACAATGAGCAGTTCTTC | CASSVSYNEQFF
TRBD1 | TRBJ1-5 | many | TRBV15 | TGTGCCACCAGGAGATACAGGGGTATTGATCAGCCCCAGCATTTT | CATRRYRGIDQPQHF
TRBD2 | TRBJ2-3 | many | TRBV7-3 | TGTGCCAGCAGCTCCCCTAGCGGGAGGGCCCCAGATACGCAGTATTTT | CASSSPSGRAPDTQYF
. | TRBJ1-5 | . | TRBV27 | TGTGCCAGCAGCCGGGACCCCAATCAGGCCCAGAATTTT | CASSRDPNQAQNF
TRBD1 | TRBJ1-3 | many | TRBV5-1 | TGCGCCAGCAGCTCCCGGACAGGAACGGGCGGAAACACCATATATTTT | CASSSRTGTGGNTIYF
. | TRBJ1-5 | many | TRBV2 | TGTGCCAGCAGCGGGGGTGGACCTGGGGCGTTTCATTTT | CASSGGGPGAFHF
. | TRBJ2-5 | many | TRBV5-1 | TGCGCCAGCAGCTTTCGCCGGACCAAAGAGACCCAGTACTTC | CASSFRRTKETQYF
TRBD1 | TRBJ1-2 | . | TRBV6-2/TRBV6-3 | TGTGCCAGCACTAAGACAGGGGGCTACGGCTACACCTTC | CASTKTGGYGYTF
TRBD1 | TRBJ1-1 | many | TRBV28 | TGTGCCAGCAGTTTGGGACAGGGGAGGGGAGCTTTCTTT | CASSLGQGRGAFF
. | TRBJ2-7 | many | TRBV27 | TGTGCCAGCAGTGAAGACAGCCAAACCTACGAGCAGTACTTC | CASSEDSQTYEQYF
TRBD2 | TRBJ2-2 | many | TRBV6-6 | TGTGCCAGCAGTTATACGGGAGGTACCGCCGCGAACACCGGGGAGCTGTTTTTT | CASSYTGGTAANTGELFF